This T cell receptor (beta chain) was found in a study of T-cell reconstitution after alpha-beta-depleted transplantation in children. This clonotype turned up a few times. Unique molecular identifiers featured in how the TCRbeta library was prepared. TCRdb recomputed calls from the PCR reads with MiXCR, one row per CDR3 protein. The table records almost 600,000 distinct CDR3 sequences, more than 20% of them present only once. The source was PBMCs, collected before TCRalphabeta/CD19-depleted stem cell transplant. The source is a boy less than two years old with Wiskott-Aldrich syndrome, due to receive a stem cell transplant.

The CDR3 sequence is CSARGSSNQPQHF. The CDR3 nucleotides read TGCAGTGCCAGGGGCAGTTCCAATCAGCCCCAGCATTTT. V gene TRBV20-1 combines with J gene TRBJ1-5, with a possible D match to TRBD1 (6 bases). Trimming shortened V by 6 bases and J by 3 bases, and 12 bases separated the two germline ends. Germline V gives CDR1 DFQATT, CDR2 SNEGSKA (reference sequence). The CDR3 has 13 residues.